A selection of T cell receptor beta chains follows, all from one sample in a study of PD-1 blockade in classical Hodgkin lymphoma. Method: immunoSEQ multiplex PCR; TCRdb's copy keeps in-frame clones and lacks some. The data show under 100,000 clones, with around 90% seen just once and around 2.4% held by the top ten. Here the sequenced sample was peripheral blood mononuclear cells (PBMCs), taken before the second cycle of nivolumab. The receptors derive from a human donor with classical Hodgkin lymphoma. The CDR3 runs from the conserved cysteine through the conserved F or W. The D gene is left open where the match is weak. Some rows mark clone size as missing; the rest say once, few, many or name a class of expanded clone.

D	J	size	V	CDR3	DNA
.	TRBJ1-2	.	TRBV27	CASSLSPASYGYTF	TGTGCCAGCAGTTTATCACCAGCTTCCTATGGCTACACCTTC
.	TRBJ2-7	.	TRBV5-1	CASSLGWQDLSEQYF	TGCGCCAGCAGCTTGGGTTGGCAGGACCTTAGCGAGCAGTACTTC
TRBD1	TRBJ1-6	.	TRBV4-2	CASSQDTGTVGTSPLHF	TGTGCCAGCAGCCAAGACACCGGGACAGTAGGTACTTCACCCCTCCACTTT
TRBD1	TRBJ2-5	once	TRBV25-1	CASSERHRGRETQYF	TGTGCCAGCAGTGAGCGACACAGGGGACGGGAGACCCAGTACTTC
.	TRBJ2-1	.	TRBV5-4	CASLSLFGGEGPRNEQFF	TGTGCCAGCCTCTCTCTCTTCGGGGGAGAAGGTCCAAGGAATGAGCAGTTCTTC
.	TRBJ2-2	.	TRBV28	CASSSRPGELFF	TGTGCCAGCAGTTCCAGACCTGGGGAGCTGTTTTTT
TRBD1	TRBJ2-1	once	TRBV5-1	CASSLGDRTNYNEQFF	TGCGCCAGCAGCTTGGGGGACAGGACTAATTACAATGAGCAGTTCTTC
.	TRBJ2-7	once	TRBV7-6	CASSLEVASYEQYF	TGTGCCAGCAGCTTAGAGGTGGCTAGCTACGAGCAGTACTTC
.	TRBJ1-1	.	TRBV10-3	CAISEPMGQMNTEAFF	TGTGCCATCAGTGAGCCTATGGGACAAATGAACACTGAAGCTTTCTTT
.	TRBJ1-1	.	TRBV4-2	CASRRNREGAEAFF	TGTGCCAGCAGGCGAAACAGGGAAGGAGCTGAAGCTTTCTTT
.	TRBJ1-5	.	TRBV29-1	CSVRGGLDQPQHF	TGCAGCGTTAGAGGGGGGCTGGATCAGCCCCAGCATTTT
TRBD1	TRBJ1-5	.	TRBV6-6	CATLGQGEVPQHF	TGTGCCACCCTAGGACAGGGGGAGGTTCCCCAGCATTTT
.	TRBJ1-2	few	TRBV19	CASRGTESRNYGYTF	TGTGCCAGTAGGGGAACTGAATCCCGAAACTATGGCTACACCTTC